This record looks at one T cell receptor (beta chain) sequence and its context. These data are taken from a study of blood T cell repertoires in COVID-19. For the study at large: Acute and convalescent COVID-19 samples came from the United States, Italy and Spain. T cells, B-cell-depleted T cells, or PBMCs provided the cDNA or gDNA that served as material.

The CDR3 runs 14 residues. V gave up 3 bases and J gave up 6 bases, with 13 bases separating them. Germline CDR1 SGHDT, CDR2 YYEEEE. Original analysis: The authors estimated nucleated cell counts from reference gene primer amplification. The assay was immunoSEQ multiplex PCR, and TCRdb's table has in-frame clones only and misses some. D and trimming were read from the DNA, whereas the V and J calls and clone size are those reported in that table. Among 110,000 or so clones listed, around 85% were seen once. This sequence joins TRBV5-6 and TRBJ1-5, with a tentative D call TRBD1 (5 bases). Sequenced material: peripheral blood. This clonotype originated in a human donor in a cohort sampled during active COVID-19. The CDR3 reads CASSWGVGRQPQHF. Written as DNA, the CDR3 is TGTGCCAGCAGCTGGGGCGTGGGGCGTCAGCCCCAGCATTTT.